The sequence of this T cell receptor (beta chain) was determined in a study of blood T cell repertoires in COVID-19. Study at large: Material from acute and convalescent COVID-19 was sourced from the United States, Italy and Spain.

Trimming removed 0 bases from V and 5 bases from J, with 8 bases in between. The CDR3 extends over 15 amino acids. The V gene's germline CDR1 is MNHNY and CDR2 SVGAGI (reference sequence). Some clones are missing from TCRdb's copy, which holds only in-frame ones; the method was immunoSEQ multiplex PCR. Of roughly 190,000 clones listed, 88% are singletons. This clone has more than one count but fewer than ten. The sequenced material came from peripheral blood. The V and J genes are TRBV6-6 and TRBJ1-6; D not certain. The receptor comes from a human donor in a cohort sampled during active COVID-19. DNA for the CDR3: TGTGCCAGCAGTTACTCGACGGGAAATAATTCACCCCTCCACTTT. Amino acid sequence: CASSYSTGNNSPLHF.